This is a list of T cell receptor beta chains from one sample in a study of blood T cell repertoires in COVID-19. Method: immunoSEQ multiplex PCR; TCRdb's copy keeps in-frame clones and lacks some. The profile shows 80,000 or so clones, 80% to 90% of them singletons. Sequencing was performed on peripheral blood. The receptors here all came from a human donor in a cohort sampled during active COVID-19. The CDR3 runs from the conserved cysteine through the conserved F or W. The D gene is left open where the match is weak. For some rows the clone size is stated as once, few or many, or as a class when expanded; others skip it.

length: 15
size: NA
J: TRBJ2-7
V: TRBV5-6
D: TRBD1
CDR3: CASSPDRGLRREQYF
DNA: TGTGCCAGCAGCCCAGACAGGGGGTTAAGGCGCGAGCAGTACTTC

length: 16
size: NA
J: TRBJ2-5
V: TRBV6-2/TRBV6-3
D: NA
CDR3: CASSYGRSGRQETQYF
DNA: TGTGCCAGCAGTTACGGGCGAAGCGGAAGACAAGAGACCCAGTACTTC

length: 15
size: NA
J: TRBJ2-6
V: TRBV24-1
D: NA
CDR3: CATSDRVSGANVLTF
DNA: TGTGCCACCAGTGACCGGGTTTCGGGGGCCAACGTCCTGACTTTC

length: 13
size: NA
J: TRBJ2-3
V: TRBV27
D: NA
CDR3: CASSLPGTDTQYF
DNA: TGTGCCAGCAGTCTCCCGGGCACAGATACGCAGTATTTT

length: 16
size: once
J: TRBJ1-2
V: TRBV3-1/TRBV3-2
D: TRBD1
CDR3: CASSSPGQGFYYGYTF
DNA: TGTGCCAGCAGCTCGCCCGGACAGGGGTTCTACTATGGCTACACCTTC

length: 14
size: NA
J: TRBJ2-5
V: TRBV27
D: TRBD1
CDR3: CASSLSLDRGTVYF
DNA: TGTGCCAGCAGTTTATCCCTGGACAGGGGGACAGTGTACTTC

length: 15
size: NA
J: TRBJ2-5
V: TRBV2
D: TRBD2
CDR3: CASRGLVVYQETQYF
DNA: TGTGCCAGCAGGGGACTAGTCGTGTACCAAGAGACCCAGTACTTC

length: 16
size: NA
J: TRBJ2-7
V: TRBV13
D: TRBD2
CDR3: CASSLPISGNSYEQYF
DNA: TGTGCCAGCAGCCTCCCGATTAGCGGGAACTCCTACGAGCAGTACTTC

length: 12
size: NA
J: TRBJ2-7
V: TRBV27
D: NA
CDR3: CASSFSSYEQYF
DNA: TGTGCCAGCAGTTTCTCCTCCTACGAGCAGTACTTC

length: 13
size: NA
J: TRBJ2-7
V: TRBV5-1
D: NA
CDR3: CASSPTGAYEQYF
DNA: TGCGCCAGCAGCCCTACAGGTGCCTACGAGCAGTACTTC

length: 14
size: once
J: TRBJ2-3
V: TRBV5-1
D: NA
CDR3: CASSGASVPDTQYF
DNA: TGCGCCAGCAGCGGCGCTAGCGTGCCAGATACGCAGTATTTT

length: 15
size: NA
J: TRBJ2-7
V: TRBV5-4
D: TRBD1
CDR3: CASSLTGTGVDEQYF
DNA: TGTGCCAGCAGCTTAACCGGGACAGGGGTGGACGAGCAGTACTTC

length: 15
size: NA
J: TRBJ2-7
V: TRBV5-4
D: TRBD2
CDR3: CASSLSLAGNYEQYF
DNA: TGTGCCAGCAGCTTGTCCCTAGCGGGAAACTACGAGCAGTACTTC

length: 14
size: NA
J: TRBJ1-6
V: TRBV28
D: TRBD1
CDR3: CASNLGQVNSPLHF
DNA: TGTGCCAGCAACCTCGGACAGGTTAATTCACCCCTCCACTTT

length: 14
size: NA
J: TRBJ1-4
V: TRBV6-5
D: TRBD1
CDR3: CASSRQGHNEKLFF
DNA: TGTGCCAGCAGTAGACAGGGACACAATGAAAAACTGTTTTTT

length: 14
size: NA
J: TRBJ1-5
V: TRBV5-1
D: TRBD1
CDR3: CASSLGTGYQPQHF
DNA: TGCGCCAGCAGCTTGGGGACAGGATATCAGCCCCAGCATTTT

length: 16
size: NA
J: TRBJ2-2
V: TRBV28
D: NA
CDR3: CASSLSGYLNTGELFF
DNA: TGTGCCAGCAGTTTATCGGGGTACCTGAACACCGGGGAGCTGTTTTTT

length: 16
size: NA
J: TRBJ2-4
V: TRBV19
D: TRBD1
CDR3: CASSIWIGTGRNIQYF
DNA: TGTGCCAGTAGTATATGGATAGGGACAGGGAGAAACATTCAGTACTTC

length: 18
size: NA
J: TRBJ2-7
V: TRBV28
D: TRBD2
CDR3: CASSLGGLAGGYPTSTDF
DNA: TGTGCCAGCAGTTTGGGGGGACTAGCGGGAGGTTACCCTACGAGCACCGACTTC

length: 15
size: NA
J: TRBJ1-3
V: TRBV5-6
D: TRBD1
CDR3: CASSLRGLAGNTIYF
DNA: TGTGCCAGCAGCTTAAGGGGGCTTGCCGGAAACACCATATATTTT

length: 15
size: many
J: TRBJ1-2
V: TRBV27
D: NA
CDR3: CASSLSRQLMTGYTF
DNA: TGTGCCAGCAGTTTATCGCGGCAGCTCATGACTGGCTACACCTTC

length: 12
size: once
J: TRBJ1-4
V: TRBV28
D: NA
CDR3: CAAGRTNEKLFF
DNA: TGTGCGGCGGGACGGACTAATGAAAAACTGTTTTTT

length: 14
size: once
J: TRBJ1-1
V: TRBV6-5
D: NA
CDR3: CASSYLQGNTEAFF
DNA: TGTGCCAGCAGTTACCTTCAGGGCAACACTGAAGCTTTCTTT

length: 16
size: few
J: TRBJ2-1
V: TRBV6-2/TRBV6-3
D: TRBD2
CDR3: CASTPLLAGASDEQFF
DNA: TGTGCCAGCACCCCTCTACTAGCGGGAGCTTCCGATGAGCAGTTCTTC

length: 13
size: few
J: TRBJ2-1
V: TRBV10-3
D: TRBD1
CDR3: CAISRDRGDEQFF
DNA: TGTGCCATCAGTAGGGACAGGGGCGATGAGCAGTTCTTC

length: 15
size: NA
J: TRBJ1-1
V: TRBV6-5
D: TRBD1
CDR3: CASISETGMNTEAFF
DNA: TGTGCCAGCATCTCAGAGACAGGGATGAACACTGAAGCTTTCTTT

length: 15
size: NA
J: TRBJ1-5
V: TRBV2
D: TRBD1
CDR3: CASSEGQGANQPQHF
DNA: TGTGCCAGCAGTGAGGGACAGGGGGCCAATCAGCCCCAGCATTTT

length: 10
size: NA
J: TRBJ1-1
V: TRBV29-1
D: NA
CDR3: CAAENTEAFF
DNA: TGCGCGGCAGAGAACACTGAAGCTTTCTTT

length: 14
size: NA
J: TRBJ2-1
V: TRBV10-1
D: TRBD2
CDR3: CASRSSGGVSEQFF
DNA: TGCGCCAGCAGGTCTAGCGGGGGGGTGTCGGAGCAGTTCTTC

length: 11
size: few
J: TRBJ2-1
V: TRBV11-3
D: NA
CDR3: CASSLALGLFF
DNA: TGTGCCAGCAGCTTGGCACTTGGGCTTTTCTTC

length: 14
size: NA
J: TRBJ2-7
V: TRBV13
D: NA
CDR3: CASSLVSGVYEQYF
DNA: TGTGCCAGCAGCTTAGTTTCAGGGGTCTACGAGCAGTACTTC

length: 16
size: NA
J: TRBJ2-5
V: TRBV5-1
D: TRBD2
CDR3: CASSRGVAGYQETQYF
DNA: TGCGCCAGCAGCCGAGGAGTAGCGGGGTACCAAGAGACCCAGTACTTC

length: 15
size: NA
J: TRBJ1-2
V: TRBV5-1
D: NA
CDR3: CASRPGTLSRYGYTF
DNA: TGCGCCAGCAGACCCGGGACACTTTCTCGGTATGGCTACACCTTC

length: 12
size: NA
J: TRBJ2-7
V: TRBV18
D: NA
CDR3: CASSNISYEQYF
DNA: TGTGCCAGCTCGAACATATCCTACGAGCAGTACTTC

length: 15
size: NA
J: TRBJ2-5
V: TRBV7-2
D: TRBD1
CDR3: CASSWDRGTGETQYF
DNA: TGTGCCAGCAGCTGGGACAGGGGGACGGGGGAGACCCAGTACTTC